Shown below are 14 T cell receptor beta chains from a single sample sequenced in a study of T cell clones after liver transplantation. Clones were read by immunoSEQ multiplex PCR, and TCRdb kept only the in-frame ones, dropping some. The profile shows about 72,000 clones, about nine tenths of them singletons. Source: CD4+ T cells from blood, taken before liver transplant. The receptors derive from a human donor who received a liver transplant.

The rearrangement links TRBV29-1 to TRBJ2-3; 8 bases align to TRBD1. The length of the CDR3 is 14 residues. Germline assignment: CDR1 SQVTM and CDR2 ANQGSEA. V was pared by 4 bases and J by 3 bases, with 6 bases of the junction left unmatched. CDR3 bases: TGCAGCGTTGCCAGGGGGCTAAGGACAGATACGCAGTATTTT. It specifies CSVARGLRTDTQYF.

This clone is a singleton in its sample. This chain links TRBV5-4 with TRBJ2-4; D might be TRBD2 (6 bases). Trimming removed 4 bases at V and 6 bases at J, with 26 bases between. The CDR3 is 18 amino acids. Germline lookup yields CDR1 SGHNT and CDR2 YYREEE (reference sequence). CDR3 DNA sequence: TGTGCCAGCAGCGTCACCCCGGATCCCAGGGCGGGGAGAAACATTCAGTACTTC. Residues: CASSVTPDPRAGRNIQYF. Supplemented by reference TRBV5-4 and TRBJ2-4, the full variable domain reads ETGVTQSPTHLIKTRGQQVTLRCSSQSGHNTVSWYQQALGQGPQFIFQYYREEENGRGNFPPRFSGLQFPNYSSELNVNALELDDSALYLCASSVTPDPRAGRNIQYFGAGTRLSVL.

The chain is built from TRBV12-5 and TRBJ2-1; 8 bases match TRBD2. The J segment lost 9 bases and the V segment lost 5 bases, leaving 12 bases of the junction unmatched. This CDR3 has 15 residues. From germline, CDR1 is LGHNT and CDR2 FRNRAP. CDR3 nucleotides: TGTGCTAGTGGTGCAAGCGGGAGTATTTCCAGTGAGCAGTTCTTC. The encoded protein is CASGASGSISSEQFF.

The genes are TRBV19 and TRBJ2-1; either TRBD1 or TRBD2 may fit D (6 bases each). V lost 7 bases to trimming and J lost 5 bases, with 18 bases between them. The CDR3 consists of 15 residues. Germline lookup yields CDR1 LNHDA and CDR2 SQIVND (reference sequence). The CDR3 region has the DNA TGTGCCAGTACTCCCTTGGGGCGGGACAACAATGAGCAGTTCTTC. Its translation is CASTPLGRDNNEQFF.

The chain combines TRBV2 with TRBJ1-5; possibly TRBD1 for D (6 bases). The CDR3 extends over 15 amino acids. Germline loops: CDR1 SNHLY, CDR2 FYNNEI. V lost 7 bases and J 4 bases, leaving 17 bases between the germline ends. For the CDR3, the DNA is TGTGCCAGCAATTTACAGGGATCACGGAATCAGCCCCAGCATTTT. Protein product: CASNLQGSRNQPQHF.

V usage is TRBV4-2 and J usage is TRBJ1-3, with 7 positions matching TRBD1. The CDR3 extends over 14 amino acids. V trimming: 2 bases; J trimming: 7 bases; junction bases outside the gene matches: 5. Germline V gene sequence: CDR1 LGHNA, CDR2 YNFKEQ. CDR3: CASSQTDRENTIYF. As DNA, the CDR3 is TGTGCCAGCAGCCAAACTGACAGGGAGAACACCATATATTTT.

This sequence joins TRBV11-2 and TRBJ2-3; no firm D call. CDR1 and CDR2 (germline): SGHAT, FQNNGV. CDR3 length: 12 amino acids. With 4 bases removed from V and 5 bases from J, the gap between germline ends came to 7 bases. The CDR3 DNA reads as TGTGCCAGCAGCTCCTACCAAGATACGCAGTATTTT. Protein product: CASSSYQDTQYF. Complete variable domain (other parts from reference TRBV11-2 and TRBJ2-3): EAGVAQSPRYKIIEKRQSVAFWCNPISGHATLYWYQQILGQGPKLLIQFQNNGVVDDSQLPKDRFSAERLKGVDSTLKIQPAKLEDSAVYLCASSSYQDTQYFGPGTRLTVL.

The chain carries TRBV5-1 and TRBJ2-3; D may match TRBD1 or TRBD2 (5 bases each). V dropped 2 bases and J dropped 7 bases, with 14 bases sitting between them. Germline CDR1 SGHRS, CDR2 YFSETQ. This CDR3 has 14 amino acids. CDR3 DNA: TGCGCCAGCAGCTTACAGGAGGTTGAAAATACGCAGTATTTT. It yields the protein CASSLQEVENTQYF.

The chain has TRBV5-1 and TRBJ2-1, with D unclear. Germline V gene lookup returns CDR1 SGHRS and CDR2 YFSETQ. This CDR3 is built from 15 residues. V was pared by 0 bases and J by 0 bases, with 7 bases between. This CDR3 reads CASSLATGSYNEQFF. The CDR3 DNA follows: TGCGCCAGCAGCTTGGCCACGGGCTCCTACAATGAGCAGTTCTTC.

The chain links TRBV6-1 to TRBJ2-5; 7 bases match TRBD1. The CDR3 totals 13 residues. Germline V CDR1 and CDR2: MNHNS, SASEGT. V lost 5 bases and J lost 5; bases outside the gene matches: 5. CDR3 region: CASSLTGVETQYF. CDR3 coding DNA: TGTGCCAGCAGTCTAACAGGGGTGGAGACCCAGTACTTC.

The chain joins TRBV11-2 to TRBJ1-4; D ambiguous. Germline V CDR1 and CDR2: SGHAT, FQNNGV. Trimming left V 11 bases short and J 8 bases short, with 18 bases between. This CDR3 comprises 13 residues. In DNA, the CDR3 is TGTGCCTGCTCGCGGGAGCGGCGGGAAAAACTGTTTTTT. Translating it yields CACSRERREKLFF.

The V gene is TRBV27, the J gene TRBJ2-1; TRBD2 matches 11 bases. This CDR3 contains 16 residues. With 7 bases clipped from V and 4 bases from J, the junction kept 9 bases outside the gene matches. Germline V gene data show CDR1 as MNHEY and CDR2 as SMNVEV (reference sequence). The CDR3 DNA reads as TGTGCCAGCACGCGAGCTAGCGGGGGGAGTTACAATGAGCAGTTCTTC. Translation: CASTRASGGSYNEQFF.

This chain connects TRBV6-1 to TRBJ2-7; 9 bases are shared with TRBD2. V dropped 6 bases and J dropped 3; count of bases not matched to a gene: 6. Germline CDR1 and CDR2: MNHNS and SASEGT. The CDR3 loop spans 14 amino acids. In DNA, the CDR3 is TGTGCCAGCAGAGAACTAGCGGGCCGCTACGAGCAGTACTTC. Translated: CASRELAGRYEQYF.

This chain joins TRBV7-9 and TRBJ2-1, with no clear D. CDR1 and CDR2 (germline): SEHNR, FQNEAQ (reference sequence). The CDR3 is 14 residues long. Trimming pared 7 bases from V and 1 base from J, leaving 11 bases between. DNA of the CDR3: TGTGCCAGCATCCGAGACCCGTCCTACAATGAGCAGTTCTTC. This codes for CASIRDPSYNEQFF.